This T cell receptor (beta chain) was recovered during a study of T-cell reconstitution after alpha-beta-depleted transplantation in children. The authors prepared the TCRbeta library with unique molecular identifiers. MiXCR, applied by TCRdb to the PCR reads, yields one record per CDR3 protein. The sample lists fewer than 700,000 distinct CDR3 sequences, around 13% occurring once. This sample comprised PBMCs, mostly from graft donor cells, obtained 360 days after TCRalphabeta/CD19-depleted stem cell transplant. The source is a male patient under 18 who had a stem cell transplant for acute myeloid leukemia, so the T cells may come from the graft donor.

The CDR3 is CASSLNHPYEQYF. The DNA of the CDR3 is TGTGCCAGCAGTTTGAACCACCCCTACGAGCAGTACTTC. V is TRBV12-3 or TRBV12-4 and J is TRBJ2-7, with no clear D. The V gene lost 3 bases and the J gene lost 2 bases, with 8 bases spanning the gap. The CDR3 consists of 13 residues.